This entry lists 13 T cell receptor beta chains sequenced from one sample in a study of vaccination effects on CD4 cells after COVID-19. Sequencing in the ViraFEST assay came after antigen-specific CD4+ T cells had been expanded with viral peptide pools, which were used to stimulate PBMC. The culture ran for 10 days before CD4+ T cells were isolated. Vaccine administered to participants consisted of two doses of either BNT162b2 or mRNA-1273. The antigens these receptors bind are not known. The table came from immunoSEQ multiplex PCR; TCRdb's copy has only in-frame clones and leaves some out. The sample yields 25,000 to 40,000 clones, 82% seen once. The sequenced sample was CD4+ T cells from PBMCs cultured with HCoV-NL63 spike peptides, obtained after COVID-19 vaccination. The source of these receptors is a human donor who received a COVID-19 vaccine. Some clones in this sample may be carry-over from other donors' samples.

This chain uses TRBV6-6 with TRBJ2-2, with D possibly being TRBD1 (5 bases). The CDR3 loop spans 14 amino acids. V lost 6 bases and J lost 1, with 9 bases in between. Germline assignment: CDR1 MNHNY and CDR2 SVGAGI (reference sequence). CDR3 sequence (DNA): TGTGCCAGCAGGAAAACAGGGAACACCGGGGAGCTGTTTTTT. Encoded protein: CASRKTGNTGELFF.

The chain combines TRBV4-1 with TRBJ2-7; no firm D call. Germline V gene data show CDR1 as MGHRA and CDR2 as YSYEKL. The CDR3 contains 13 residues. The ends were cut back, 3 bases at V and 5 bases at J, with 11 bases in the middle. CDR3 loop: CASSQPGGHEQYV. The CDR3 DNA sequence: TGCGCCAGCAGCCAGCCCGGTGGCCACGAGCAGTACGTC.

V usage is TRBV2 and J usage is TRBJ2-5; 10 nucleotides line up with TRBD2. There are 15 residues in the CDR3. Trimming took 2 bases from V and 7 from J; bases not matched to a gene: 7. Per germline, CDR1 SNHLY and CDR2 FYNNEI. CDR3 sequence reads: CASSEIPSGGGTQYF. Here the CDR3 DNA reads TGTGCCAGCAGTGAAATCCCCAGCGGGGGGGGGACCCAGTACTTC.

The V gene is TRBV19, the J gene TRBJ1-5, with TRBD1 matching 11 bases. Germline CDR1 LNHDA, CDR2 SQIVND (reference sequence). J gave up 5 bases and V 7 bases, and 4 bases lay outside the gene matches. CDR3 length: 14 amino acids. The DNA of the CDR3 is TGTGCCAGTATAGGACAGGGGGCTTATCAGCCCCAGCATTTT. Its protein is CASIGQGAYQPQHF.

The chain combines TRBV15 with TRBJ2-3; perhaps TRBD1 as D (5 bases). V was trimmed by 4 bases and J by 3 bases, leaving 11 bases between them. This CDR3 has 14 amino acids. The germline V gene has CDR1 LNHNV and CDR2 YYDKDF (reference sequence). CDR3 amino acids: CATSTGLGTDTQYF. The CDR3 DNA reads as TGTGCCACCAGCACAGGGCTTGGGACAGATACGCAGTATTTT.

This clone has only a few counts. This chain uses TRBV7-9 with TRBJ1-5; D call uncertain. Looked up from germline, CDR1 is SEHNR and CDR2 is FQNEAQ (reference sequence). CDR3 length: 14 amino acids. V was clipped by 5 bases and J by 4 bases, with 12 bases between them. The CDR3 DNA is TGTGCCAGCAGCCCTCTTGGCCTTAATCAGCCCCAGCATTTT. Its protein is CASSPLGLNQPQHF.

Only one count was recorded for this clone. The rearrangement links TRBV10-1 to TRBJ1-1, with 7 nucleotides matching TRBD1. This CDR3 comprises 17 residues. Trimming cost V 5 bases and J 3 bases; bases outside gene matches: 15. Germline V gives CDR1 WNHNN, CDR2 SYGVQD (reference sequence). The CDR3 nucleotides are TGCGCCAGCAGTTCGGGCAAGGGGGCGGCCGTGGACACTGAAGCTTTCTTT. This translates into CASSSGKGAAVDTEAFF.

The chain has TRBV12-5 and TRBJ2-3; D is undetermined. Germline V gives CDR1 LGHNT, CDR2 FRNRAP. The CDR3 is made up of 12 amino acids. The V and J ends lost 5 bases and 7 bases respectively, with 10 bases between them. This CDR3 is CASGTTSNTQYF. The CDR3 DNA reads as TGTGCTAGTGGTACCACCTCTAATACGCAGTATTTT.

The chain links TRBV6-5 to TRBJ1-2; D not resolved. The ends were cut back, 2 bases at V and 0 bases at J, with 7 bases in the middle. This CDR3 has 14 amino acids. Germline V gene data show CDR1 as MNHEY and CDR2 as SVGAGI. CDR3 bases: TGTGCCAGCAGTTACAGCATAACTAACTATGGCTACACCTTC. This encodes CASSYSITNYGYTF.

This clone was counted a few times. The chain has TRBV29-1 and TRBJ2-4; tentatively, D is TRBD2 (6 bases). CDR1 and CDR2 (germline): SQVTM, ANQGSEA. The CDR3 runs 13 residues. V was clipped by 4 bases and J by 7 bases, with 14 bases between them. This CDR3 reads CSVAPDGTNIQYF. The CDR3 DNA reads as TGCAGCGTTGCGCCCGACGGGACTAACATTCAGTACTTC.

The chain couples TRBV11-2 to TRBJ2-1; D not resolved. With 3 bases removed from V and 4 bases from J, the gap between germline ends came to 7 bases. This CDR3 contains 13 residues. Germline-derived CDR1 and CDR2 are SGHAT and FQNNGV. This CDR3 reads CASSFLGYNEQFF. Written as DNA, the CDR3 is TGTGCCAGCAGCTTCCTTGGGTACAATGAGCAGTTCTTC.

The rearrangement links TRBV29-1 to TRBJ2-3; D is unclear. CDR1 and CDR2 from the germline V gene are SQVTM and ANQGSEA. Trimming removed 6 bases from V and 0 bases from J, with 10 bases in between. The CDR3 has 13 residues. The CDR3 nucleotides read TGCAGCGTCTCCATATCTAGCACAGATACGCAGTATTTT. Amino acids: CSVSISSTDTQYF.

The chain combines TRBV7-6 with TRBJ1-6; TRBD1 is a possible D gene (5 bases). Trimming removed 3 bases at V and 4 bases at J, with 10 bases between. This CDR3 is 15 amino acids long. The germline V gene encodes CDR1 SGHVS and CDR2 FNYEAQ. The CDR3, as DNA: TGTGCCAGCAGCTTGGGTGACAGTTATAATTCACCCCTCCACTTT. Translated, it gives CASSLGDSYNSPLHF.